The clone carrying this TCR beta chain showed up many times. Its antigen is not identified. Relying on iRepertoire HTBI primers and Arm-PCR of CDR3 regions, the team built TCR beta libraries. In the study's own analysis: Across all samples, 62 TRBV segments and 15 or so TRBJ segments were identified. TCRdb passed the multiplex PCR reads through MiXCR, listing each CDR3 protein once. The V and J calls shown here were made by TCRdb, not taken from the authors' results. The sample holds under 450,000 distinct CDR3 sequences; about 23% are singletons and the top ten take less than 30%. The data stem from a study of regulatory T cells in long-lasting Graves disease. Broader study findings: Persistent Graves' patients showed reduced TCR diversity versus newly diagnosed patients. New patients shared 970 or so public clonotypes, and persistent patients shared more, with under 3,000.

Time point of the sample: persistent/refractory GD, antithyroid drugs over 5 years with positive TRAb. Isolated PBMC RNA provided the starting material for the TCR library. This clonotype was sampled from a woman aged 40 to 50 with Graves disease. The sequenced sample was peripheral blood mononuclear cells (PBMCs), obtained when the disease was refractory, from a patient treated with antithyroid drugs.

The CDR3 DNA is TGTGCCAGCAGCATAGGGGGGGGACTGATCTCTGGGGCCAACGTCCTGACTTTC. The encoded protein is CASSIGGGLISGANVLTF. The chain uses TRBV28 and TRBJ2-6; a weak D match, TRBD2 (7 bases). The V end was cut by 6 bases, the J end by 0 bases, with 18 bases between. The CDR3 is made up of 18 amino acids. Germline lookup yields CDR1 MDHEN and CDR2 SYDVKM. Full variable domain (rest looked up from reference TRBV28 and TRBJ2-6): DVKVTQSSRYLVKRTGEKVFLECVQDMDHENMFWYRQDPGLGLRLIYFSYDVKMKEKGDIPEGYSVSREKKERFSLILESASTNQTSMYLCASSIGGGLISGANVLTFGAGSRLTVL.